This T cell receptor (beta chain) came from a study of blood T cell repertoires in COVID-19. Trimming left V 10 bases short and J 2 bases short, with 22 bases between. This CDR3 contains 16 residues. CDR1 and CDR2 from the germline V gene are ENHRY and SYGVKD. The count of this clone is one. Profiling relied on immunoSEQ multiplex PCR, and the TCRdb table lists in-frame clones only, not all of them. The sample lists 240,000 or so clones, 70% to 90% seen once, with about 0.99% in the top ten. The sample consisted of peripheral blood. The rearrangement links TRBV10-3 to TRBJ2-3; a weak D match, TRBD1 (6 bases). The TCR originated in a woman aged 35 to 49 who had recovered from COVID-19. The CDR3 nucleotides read TGTGCCACCGGTGGCACTTCCTGGGGGCACACAGATACGCAGTATTTT. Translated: CATGGTSWGHTDTQYF.